The 2 T cell receptor beta chains listed next were all sequenced from one sample in a study of T cells in Graves' hyperthyroidism and ophthalmopathy. RNA transcripts yielded amplified TCR beta CDR3 regions. HTBI primers were used for first-round RT-PCR of the TCR CDR3. MiXCR, applied by TCRdb to the multiplex PCR reads, yields one record per CDR3 protein. The data show 300,000 to 350,000 distinct CDR3 sequences, roughly 14% seen once. The sample comprised blood. The receptors derive from a woman in her 30s with Graves' hyperthyroidism.

Many counts were recorded for this clonotype. The rearrangement links TRBV20-1 to TRBJ2-1; 8 nucleotides agree with TRBD1. The CDR3 is 13 residues long. J lost 8 bases, V lost 6 bases, and 9 bases had no gene match. The V gene's germline CDR1 is DFQATT and CDR2 SNEGSKA (reference sequence). The CDR3 protein is CSADRALAYEQFF. The CDR3 coding sequence is TGCAGTGCGGACAGGGCTTTGGCTTATGAGCAGTTCTTC.

The chain links TRBV6-1 to TRBJ2-7, with D possibly being TRBD1 (5 bases). With the DNA end fitting TRBJ2-1 better, the J assignment may be wrong. The CDR3 covers 15 residues. Germline V gene lookup returns CDR1 MNHNS and CDR2 SASEGT. CDR3 residues: CASLKRSRQSYEQFF. In DNA, the CDR3 is TGTGCCAGCCTCAAGAGGTCAAGACAGAGCTACGAGCAGTTCTTC.